The 8 T cell receptor beta chains given below trace back to one sample, sequenced in a study of T-cell memory formation after mild COVID-19. Via MiXCR, TCRdb re-called the 5' RACE reads, giving one row per CDR3 protein. Among 240,000 or so distinct CDR3 sequences, around 10% were seen once, and the ten largest hold 20% to 25%. Sequencing was carried out using PBMCs or a T cell subset sorted from them (not recorded which). These receptors all stem from a man younger than 30 who had mild COVID-19 (a few samples of this study predate the infection). Cell type and time point are not known.

Many counts were recorded for this clonotype. The rearrangement joins TRBV27 to TRBJ1-1; no firm D call. This CDR3 contains 12 residues. Germline V gene data show CDR1 as MNHEY and CDR2 as SMNVEV (reference sequence). Trimming shortened V by 10 bases and J by 4 bases, and 13 bases separated the two germline ends. The CDR3 nucleotides are TGTGCCACCAGGTCGGTGGGCACTGAAGCTTTCTTT. As protein: CATRSVGTEAFF.

This chain uses TRBV20-1 with TRBJ2-1, with 10 bases matching TRBD2. The CDR3 totals 13 residues. CDR1 is DFQATT, CDR2 SNEGSKA, per germline (reference sequence). The ends lost 3 bases at V and 14 bases at J; junction bases unmatched: 10. The CDR3 is CSASGQAGGPEFF. Here the CDR3 DNA reads TGCAGTGCTAGCGGGCAAGCGGGGGGGCCGGAGTTCTTC.

This clonotype was seen only a few times. The rearrangement uses TRBV27 and TRBJ1-5, with D perhaps TRBD1 (5 bases). Germline V gene data show CDR1 as MNHEY and CDR2 as SMNVEV (reference sequence). Trimming removed 7 bases at V and 1 base at J, with 17 bases between. This CDR3 is built from 16 residues. The CDR3 DNA sequence: TGTGCCAGCAAACCCTTCGGGGGGATCAGCAATCAGCCCCAGCATTTT. As protein: CASKPFGGISNQPQHF.

The table lists this clonotype with a few counts. The V and J genes are TRBV5-1 and TRBJ1-3; the D is unclear. V was trimmed by 1 base and J by 0 bases, leaving 11 bases between them. From germline, CDR1 is SGHRS and CDR2 YFSETQ. There are 16 residues in the CDR3. DNA for the CDR3: TGCGCCAGCAGCTTGCAACAGATAACCTCTGGAAACACCATATATTTT. The encoded protein is CASSLQQITSGNTIYF.

This clonotype appeared many times. The genes are TRBV2 and TRBJ1-2; possible D gene TRBD1, 5 bases. Germline CDR1 reads SNHLY; CDR2 reads FYNNEI. The CDR3 sequence is 17 residues long. The germline V and J ends were trimmed by 5 bases and 0 bases, with 19 bases remaining between them. In DNA form, the CDR3 reads TGTGCCAGCAGTCCCCTTGGTGGGACCAAAGCTAACTATGGCTACACCTTC. It translates to CASSPLGGTKANYGYTF.

This clonotype was seen a few times. The J gene is TRBJ2-7, the V gene TRBV7-6, with D perhaps assigned TRBD1 or TRBD2 (5 bases each). CDR1 and CDR2 (germline): SGHVS, FNYEAQ. This CDR3 has 16 residues. The V and J ends lost 5 bases and 0 bases respectively, with 17 bases between them. CDR3 in amino acids: CASSPSRDLNSYEQYV. The CDR3 DNA sequence: TGTGCCAGCAGCCCAAGCCGGGACCTCAACTCCTACGAGCAGTACGTC.

Only a few counts were recorded for this clonotype. The rearrangement joins TRBV5-1 to TRBJ2-5, with TRBD2 matching over 10 bases. This CDR3 comprises 14 residues. The ends lost 4 bases at V and 5 bases at J; junction bases unmatched: 5. Per germline, CDR1 SGHRS and CDR2 YFSETQ. The CDR3 spells CASSASGGWETQYF. The CDR3 bases are TGCGCCAGCAGCGCTAGCGGGGGCTGGGAGACCCAGTACTTC.

The rearrangement joins TRBV20-1 to TRBJ2-2; 7 nucleotides match TRBD1. Per germline, CDR1 DFQATT and CDR2 SNEGSKA (reference sequence). The CDR3 spans 14 residues. V lost 1 base, J lost 4 bases, and 3 bases stayed unmatched. CDR3 DNA sequence: TGCAGTGCTAGAGTACCAGGGGGCACCGGGGAGCTGTTTTTT. This encodes CSARVPGGTGELFF.